The TCR beta chain described here comes from a study of post-analysis software for immune sequencing data (dated by TCRdb to between 2015 and 2017). Some background on the complete study: Recorded disease courses included relapsing-remitting, secondary progressive and progressive-relapsing multiple sclerosis, with some patients lacking subtype annotation. The multiple sclerosis patient repertoires were compared with about a dozen previously published healthy control repertoires from donors aged about 6 to 28 years. A subset of samples was prepared in parallel using single-end sample barcoding, then pooled and co-amplified after Illumina adapter ligation. The paper as a whole reports these results and caveats: The multiple sclerosis patient group was slightly younger than the control group. Direct clustering with F measure showed strong co-clustering of samples prepared in the same batch, prompting a batch-effect correction. Roughly 5 TRBV segments, including TRBV5-6, TRBV5-1 and TRBV20-1, were significantly more frequent in patients than controls. Compared with controls, multiple sclerosis patients had significantly lower normalized Chao1 diversity, a finding suggesting substantial peripheral T-cell clonal expansion.

TCR beta repertoires were profiled from peripheral blood of approximately 13 young patients with multiple sclerosis to demonstrate the VDJtools post-analysis software. The multiple sclerosis patients were children and adolescents between roughly 6 and 17 years of age. The cysteine opens and the phenylalanine closes a CDR3 of 14 amino acids. Kept here is only the CDR3 DNA, which spans 42 bases and is read in frame from base 1. The CDR1 and CDR2 encoded by the germline V gene are SNHLY and FYNNEI. Library creation used PCR. The listed sequencing device is Illumina HiSeq 2500. To reduce PCR and sequencing biases, unique molecular identifiers were incorporated into the TCR beta cDNA libraries. Per 1 to 10 million input T cells, roughly 500,000 cDNA molecules were obtained, such that each molecule approximated one T cell. The patient libraries were prepared and sequenced with the same protocol used for the earlier healthy control dataset. Samples belonging to the same batch were prepared together, multiplexed and sequenced on a shared HiSeq lane. In the source study's methods: Raw barcoded reads were processed with MIGEC, and single-read molecular identifier groups were discarded before consensus assembly and CDR3 extraction. Clonotype tables were post-analysed with VDJtools, and diversity was normalized by down-sampling all datasets to the smallest sample size. To correct batch-related cross-sample contamination, repertoire overlap clustering matched CDR3 amino acid sequences but not nucleotide sequences. TCRdb reanalyzed the raw reads on its own, using fastp at Q25 for trimming and MiXCR for clone calling, and kept in-frame beta chains. All rows with the same CDR3 protein become a single entry with the most common DNA and genes. The V and J calls reflect TCRdb's pipeline rather than the authors' work. This sample gives 600,000 to 700,000 distinct CDR3 sequences in total; approximately 59% of them show up just once. The ten largest clonotypes hold roughly 10% of the sample.

In this sample, this clonotype turned up once. The antigen this receptor binds is unknown. Per-base qualities were not stored, and no clone one base away is much larger. The TCR sequence derives from a girl aged 2-10 years with multiple sclerosis. The receptor chain draws on TRBV2 and TRBJ2-4; the D gene is perhaps TRBD1, on 6 matching bases. Near its end, the DNA agrees better with TRBJ2-7, so the J call may be wrong. Sequencing was done on a sample of blood. CDR3 region: CASRWTAEGYEQYF. In nucleotides, the sequence is TGTGCCAGCAGGTGGACAGCCGAGGGGTACGAGCAGTACTTC.